This T cell receptor beta chain was captured by sequencing in a study of blood T cells in healthy people across ages. Study-wide points: Unsorted PBMCs blocked a conclusive comparison of naive and antigen-experienced cells. Estimates drawn from one million T cells were deemed to understate diversity. Per million T cells, TCR beta diversity dropped about linearly as age rose. Donors of long life had a larger count of naive CD4+ cells and greater diversity than aged donors.

This clonotype appeared a few times. Its antigen remains unknown. A J-beta primer mix and a sample-barcoded 5' primer were used in a second PCR of roughly 7 to 12 cycles. TCRdb analysed the 5' RACE reads with MiXCR anew, one entry per CDR3 protein. The data hold approximately 1.5 million distinct CDR3 sequences, with under 55% observed a single time. Deletions cut 0 bases from V and 2 bases from J, with 12 bases between. The CDR3 consists of 16 residues. The germline V gene has CDR1 SGDLS and CDR2 YYNGEE. Sample: blood. The origin of this receptor is a woman under 30 in good health. V is TRBV9 and J is TRBJ2-1; TRBD2 is a possible D gene (5 bases). CDR3 nucleotide sequence: TGTGCCAGCAGCGTAGGGTTCGGGGTTACCTACAATGAGCAGTTCTTC. This sequence encodes CASSVGFGVTYNEQFF.